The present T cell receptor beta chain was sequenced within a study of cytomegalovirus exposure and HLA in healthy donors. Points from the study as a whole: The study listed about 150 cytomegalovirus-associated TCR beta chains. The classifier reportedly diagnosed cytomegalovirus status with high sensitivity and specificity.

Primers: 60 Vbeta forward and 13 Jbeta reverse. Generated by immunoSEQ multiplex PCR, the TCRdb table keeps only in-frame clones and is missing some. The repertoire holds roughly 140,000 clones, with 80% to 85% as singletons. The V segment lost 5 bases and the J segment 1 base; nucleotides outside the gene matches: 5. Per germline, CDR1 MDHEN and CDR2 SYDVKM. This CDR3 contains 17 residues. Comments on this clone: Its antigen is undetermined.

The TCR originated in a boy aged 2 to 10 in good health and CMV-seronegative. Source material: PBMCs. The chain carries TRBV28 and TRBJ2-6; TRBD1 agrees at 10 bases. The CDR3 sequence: CASSMTGGRSGANVLTF. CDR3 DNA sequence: TGTGCCAGCAGTATGACAGGGGGCAGGTCTGGGGCCAACGTCCTGACTTTC. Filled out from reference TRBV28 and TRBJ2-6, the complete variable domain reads DVKVTQSSRYLVKRTGEKVFLECVQDMDHENMFWYRQDPGLGLRLIYFSYDVKMKEKGDIPEGYSVSREKKERFSLILESASTNQTSMYLCASSMTGGRSGANVLTFGAGSRLTVL.